Following are 6 T cell receptor beta chains from one sample sequenced in a study of type 1 regulatory T cells. These receptors lack a known antigen. MiXCR, run by TCRdb on the reads, gives a single entry per CDR3 protein. The sample shows 60,000 to 70,000 distinct CDR3 sequences, 55% to 80% of them seen only once. Sequenced: cultured T cells, either the whole culture or a sorted T cell fraction (not recorded which). The subset here: Tr1-enriched cell product generated in vitro against host alloantigens. All receptors derive from a human donor in good health.

V usage is TRBV20-1 and J usage is TRBJ2-1; D is unclear. This CDR3 contains 11 residues. Germline V gene lookup returns CDR1 DFQATT and CDR2 SNEGSKA (reference sequence). CDR3 in DNA: TGCCGAAGACTGAATCAACATGAGCAGTTCTTC. It codes for CRRLNQHEQFF.

The chain couples TRBV13 to TRBJ2-3, with 8 bases lining up with TRBD1. J gave up 2 bases and V 5 bases, and 9 bases lay outside the gene matches. This CDR3 spans 16 amino acids. Germline V lookup: CDR1 PRHDT, CDR2 FYEKMQ (reference sequence). CDR3 protein: CASSPSWDRYTDTQYF. Written as DNA, the CDR3 is TGTGCCAGCAGCCCATCCTGGGACAGGTACACAGATACGCAGTATTTT.

The table lists this clonotype with a count of one. The CDR3, as DNA: TGCAGCGCTTCGGGACTAGCGGGATTTGAGCAGTTCTTC. This gives the protein CSASGLAGFEQFF. The rearrangement joins TRBV29-1 to TRBJ2-1; 13 bases are shared with TRBD2. From germline, CDR1 is SQVTM and CDR2 ANQGSEA. The CDR3 is made up of 13 amino acids. Germline trimming cut 7 bases from V and 9 bases from J; bases unmatched to any gene: 6.

The V gene is TRBV5-1, the J gene TRBJ2-2; unclear D gene. The germline CDR1 and CDR2 sequences are SGHRS and YFSETQ. The CDR3 contains 15 residues. Trimming took off 2 bases at V and 7 bases at J, with 15 bases between the two ends. The CDR3 loop is CASSFSSISVGELFF. In nucleotides, the CDR3 is TGCGCCAGCAGCTTTTCCTCGATTAGTGTCGGGGAGCTGTTTTTT.

V gene TRBV7-2 combines with J gene TRBJ1-1; D is possibly TRBD1 (5 bases). The germline V gene has CDR1 SGHTA and CDR2 FQGNSA. The CDR3 has 15 amino acids. V lost 5 bases to trimming and J lost 2 bases, with 15 bases between them. The CDR3 DNA sequence: TGTGCCAGCAGCAATTACAGGAGTACAAACACTGAAGCTTTCTTT. As protein: CASSNYRSTNTEAFF.

This clonotype was picked up a small number of times. V gene TRBV7-2 combines with J gene TRBJ1-2; 9 bases match TRBD1. V lost 4 bases to trimming and J lost 8 bases; unmatched junction nucleotides: 5. Germline V CDR1 and CDR2: SGHTA, FQGNSA. This CDR3 is built from 13 residues. DNA for the CDR3: TGTGCCAGCAGCTCAGGGACAGGGTTCGGCTACACCTTC. This gives the protein CASSSGTGFGYTF.